Included here is one T cell receptor (beta chain) sequence, with context. Its antigen is still unknown. The junction departs from the called germline gene at one end, perhaps through a read error. The data belong to a study of vaccination and CD4 T cells after COVID-19. This CDR3 comprises 16 residues. Germline V gene lookup returns CDR1 MNHNS and CDR2 SASEGT. The sample's treatment: roughly nine-day PBMC culture with coronavirus spike peptide pools or control peptides (ViraFEST assay). The Oncomine TCR Beta short-read assay was what sequenced the DNA obtained from cultured CD4+ T cells. Each CDR3 protein is one row after TCRdb ran MiXCR on the PCR reads. Of around 10,000 distinct CDR3 sequences detected, approximately 32% appear once; the ten largest clones hold less than 20%.

The chain combines TRBV6-1 with TRBJ2-1; 11 bases fit TRBD2. The TCR originated in a human donor who had recovered from COVID-19. This sample comprised CD4+ T cells from blood, cultured in vitro, obtained after SARS-CoV-2 vaccination. CDR3 sequence: CAISDHSSGRAGEQFF. The CDR3 DNA is TGTGCCATCAGTGATCATAGTAGCGGGAGGGCAGGCGAGCAGTTCTTC.